Listed below are T cell receptor beta chains from one sample, sequenced in a study of blood T cells in healthy people across ages. TCRdb fed the 5' RACE reads into MiXCR, producing one record per CDR3 protein. In the table there are about 580,000 distinct CDR3 sequences, around half of which are singletons. Sequencing used blood. These TCRs come from a man older than 75 in good health. Each CDR3 is given with its conserved first and last residue. D genes are given only for firm matches. Size is stated for part of the rows, as once, few or many counts, or as a class when the clone is expanded.

V gene: TRBV10-3
J gene: TRBJ2-1
clone size: few
D gene: TRBD2
CDR3 protein: CAISEDEAGGVNEQFF
CDR3 DNA: TGTGCCATCAGTGAGGACGAAGCGGGAGGGGTCAATGAGCAGTTCTTC

V gene: TRBV7-9
J gene: TRBJ2-5
clone size: few
D gene: .
CDR3 protein: CASSLSGHPQETQYF
CDR3 DNA: TGTGCCAGCAGCTTATCGGGACACCCCCAAGAGACCCAGTACTTC

V gene: TRBV30
J gene: TRBJ2-5
clone size: .
D gene: TRBD1
CDR3 protein: CAWRVRGHETQYF
CDR3 DNA: TGTGCCTGGAGGGTTAGGGGGCACGAGACCCAGTACTTC

V gene: TRBV7-2
J gene: TRBJ2-7
clone size: .
D gene: .
CDR3 protein: CASSSTGTSSYEQYF
CDR3 DNA: TGTGCCAGCAGCTCGACCGGGACGTCATCCTACGAGCAGTACTTC

V gene: TRBV29-1
J gene: TRBJ1-4
clone size: .
D gene: .
CDR3 protein: CSVSPDATNEKLFF
CDR3 DNA: TGCAGCGTTTCCCCGGACGCAACTAATGAAAAACTGTTTTTT

V gene: TRBV30
J gene: TRBJ2-3
clone size: .
D gene: TRBD1
CDR3 protein: CAWSINGTGVGTDTQYF
CDR3 DNA: TGCGCCTGGAGTATCAACGGGACAGGGGTGGGCACAGATACGCAGTATTTT

V gene: TRBV9
J gene: TRBJ2-5
clone size: .
D gene: TRBD2
CDR3 protein: CASSALGLAGEETQYF
CDR3 DNA: TGTGCCAGCAGCGCCCTAGGGCTAGCGGGCGAGGAGACCCAGTACTTC

V gene: TRBV7-2
J gene: TRBJ2-3
clone size: .
D gene: .
CDR3 protein: CASSLASLGCITDTQYF
CDR3 DNA: TGTGCCAGCAGCTTAGCTTCCCTGGGGTGTATCACAGATACGCAGTATTTT

V gene: TRBV5-1
J gene: TRBJ2-7
clone size: .
D gene: .
CDR3 protein: CASSLVSVRRDEQYF
CDR3 DNA: TGCGCCAGCAGCTTGGTCTCAGTTCGGAGGGACGAGCAGTACTTC

V gene: TRBV30
J gene: TRBJ2-7
clone size: few
D gene: TRBD2
CDR3 protein: CASRTSGVTEQYF
CDR3 DNA: TGTGCCTCCCGGACTAGCGGGGTGACCGAGCAGTACTTC

V gene: TRBV11-3
J gene: TRBJ2-1
clone size: few
D gene: TRBD2
CDR3 protein: CASSLGGTSGVSDEQFF
CDR3 DNA: TGTGCCAGCAGCTTAGGAGGGACTAGCGGGGTATCCGATGAGCAGTTCTTC

V gene: TRBV7-8
J gene: TRBJ1-5
clone size: .
D gene: .
CDR3 protein: CASSLGRSPISNQPQHF
CDR3 DNA: TGTGCCAGCAGCTTAGGTCGGTCACCCATTAGCAATCAGCCCCAGCATTTT

V gene: TRBV3-1
J gene: TRBJ2-6
clone size: .
D gene: .
CDR3 protein: CASSQTGYSGASVLTF
CDR3 DNA: TGTGCCAGCAGCCAGACCGGATACTCTGGGGCCAGCGTCCTGACTTTC

V gene: TRBV25-1
J gene: TRBJ2-7
clone size: .
D gene: .
CDR3 protein: CASSEAGDTGQYF
CDR3 DNA: TGTGCCAGCAGTGAAGCAGGCGACACAGGGCAGTACTTC

V gene: TRBV6-5
J gene: TRBJ1-6
clone size: .
D gene: .
CDR3 protein: CASSYSDPRSSPLHF
CDR3 DNA: TGTGCCAGCAGTTACTCGGACCCCCGGAGTTCACCCCTCCACTTT

V gene: TRBV28
J gene: TRBJ2-1
clone size: .
D gene: TRBD2
CDR3 protein: CASSLGSSGGDWQFF
CDR3 DNA: TGTGCCAGCAGCCTGGGATCTAGCGGCGGGGATTGGCAGTTCTTC

V gene: TRBV6-6
J gene: TRBJ2-1
clone size: many
D gene: TRBD2
CDR3 protein: CASSYGVAGNEQFF
CDR3 DNA: TGTGCCAGCAGTTACGGGGTAGCGGGGAATGAGCAGTTCTTC

V gene: TRBV7-2
J gene: TRBJ2-7
clone size: .
D gene: .
CDR3 protein: CASSGTTGQEKKLSYEQYF
CDR3 DNA: TGTGCCAGCAGCGGGACTACAGGACAGGAGAAGAAACTATCCTACGAGCAGTACTTC

V gene: TRBV20-1
J gene: TRBJ2-6
clone size: .
D gene: .
CDR3 protein: CSAITTSGANVLTF
CDR3 DNA: TGCAGTGCCATTACCACATCTGGGGCCAACGTCCTGACTTTC

V gene: TRBV12-3/TRBV12-4
J gene: TRBJ2-7
clone size: .
D gene: TRBD1
CDR3 protein: CACSLAKDRDGERPKPTYEQYF
CDR3 DNA: TGTGCCTGCAGTTTAGCGAAAGACAGGGATGGGGAACGGCCAAAACCCACCTACGAGCAGTACTTC

V gene: TRBV12-3/TRBV12-4
J gene: TRBJ1-6
clone size: .
D gene: .
CDR3 protein: CASSLGVGGNSPLHF
CDR3 DNA: TGTGCCAGCAGCCTCGGGGTGGGGGGAAATTCACCCCTCCACTTT

V gene: TRBV6-5
J gene: TRBJ1-3
clone size: .
D gene: .
CDR3 protein: CASSYSVPGTGNTIYF
CDR3 DNA: TGTGCCAGCAGTTACTCTGTCCCAGGAACTGGAAACACCATATATTTT

V gene: TRBV6-6
J gene: TRBJ2-5
clone size: many
D gene: .
CDR3 protein: CASSYISGGEETQYF
CDR3 DNA: TGTGCCAGCAGTTACATTTCGGGCGGGGAAGAGACCCAGTACTTC

V gene: TRBV27
J gene: TRBJ2-7
clone size: few
D gene: TRBD2
CDR3 protein: CASSLMAGGSYEQYF
CDR3 DNA: TGTGCCAGCAGTTTAATGGCGGGAGGGTCCTACGAGCAGTACTTC

V gene: TRBV7-2
J gene: TRBJ2-1
clone size: .
D gene: .
CDR3 protein: CASSTAGTFNEQFF
CDR3 DNA: TGTGCCAGCAGCACCGCCGGGACCTTCAATGAGCAGTTCTTC

V gene: TRBV5-1
J gene: TRBJ2-1
clone size: .
D gene: TRBD2
CDR3 protein: CASSGGAGGETQFF
CDR3 DNA: TGCGCCAGCAGCGGGGGAGCGGGAGGTGAGACCCAGTTCTTC

V gene: TRBV7-2
J gene: TRBJ2-7
clone size: .
D gene: .
CDR3 protein: CASSLNPGIDEQYF
CDR3 DNA: TGTGCCAGCAGCTTAAATCCAGGGATCGACGAGCAGTACTTC

V gene: TRBV3-1
J gene: TRBJ2-3
clone size: .
D gene: TRBD2
CDR3 protein: CASSQGLGGYYSTDTQYF
CDR3 DNA: TGTGCCAGCAGCCAAGGCTTGGGAGGGTATTATAGCACAGATACGCAGTATTTT

V gene: TRBV18
J gene: TRBJ2-3
clone size: .
D gene: TRBD1
CDR3 protein: CASSPHDRVTDTQYF
CDR3 DNA: TGTGCCAGCTCACCGCACGACAGGGTAACAGATACGCAGTATTTT

V gene: TRBV4-1
J gene: TRBJ1-4
clone size: .
D gene: .
CDR3 protein: CASSQEGSGGLVFF
CDR3 DNA: TGCGCCAGCAGCCAAGAAGGATCGGGTGGGTTGGTGTTTTTT

V gene: TRBV15
J gene: TRBJ2-7
clone size: .
D gene: .
CDR3 protein: CATSRAGYEQYF
CDR3 DNA: TGTGCCACCAGCAGGGCCGGTTACGAGCAGTACTTC

V gene: TRBV7-2
J gene: TRBJ2-3
clone size: .
D gene: TRBD2
CDR3 protein: CASSIVASGVSDTQYF
CDR3 DNA: TGTGCCAGCAGCATCGTGGCTAGCGGGGTGTCAGATACGCAGTATTTT

V gene: TRBV10-3
J gene: TRBJ2-5
clone size: .
D gene: TRBD2
CDR3 protein: CAISAGTSGQETQYF
CDR3 DNA: TGTGCCATCAGTGCCGGGACTAGCGGACAAGAGACCCAGTACTTC

V gene: TRBV28
J gene: TRBJ2-4
clone size: .
D gene: .
CDR3 protein: CASSLTGPPYGQNIQYF
CDR3 DNA: TGTGCCAGCAGTCTGACGGGACCCCCGTACGGACAAAACATTCAGTACTTC

V gene: TRBV7-9
J gene: TRBJ2-7
clone size: few
D gene: .
CDR3 protein: CASSLGGLGSEQYF
CDR3 DNA: TGTGCCAGCAGCTTAGGGGGGCTGGGTTCCGAGCAGTACTTC

V gene: TRBV12-3/TRBV12-4
J gene: TRBJ2-1
clone size: .
D gene: .
CDR3 protein: CASRWGRRNNEQFF
CDR3 DNA: TGTGCCAGCCGTTGGGGCCGGCGGAACAATGAGCAGTTCTTC

V gene: TRBV11-2
J gene: TRBJ2-7
clone size: .
D gene: .
CDR3 protein: CASSPTRVEQYF
CDR3 DNA: TGTGCCAGCAGCCCCACCCGGGTGGAGCAGTACTTC

V gene: TRBV20-1
J gene: TRBJ2-7
clone size: .
D gene: .
CDR3 protein: CSVERSSYEQYF
CDR3 DNA: TGCAGTGTGGAGCGGAGCTCCTACGAGCAGTACTTC

V gene: TRBV7-2
J gene: TRBJ2-1
clone size: .
D gene: .
CDR3 protein: CASSLALEGSNEQFF
CDR3 DNA: TGTGCCAGCAGCTTAGCGTTAGAGGGCAGCAATGAGCAGTTCTTC

V gene: TRBV7-2
J gene: TRBJ2-1
clone size: .
D gene: TRBD2
CDR3 protein: CASSQPWTSGRNEQFF
CDR3 DNA: TGTGCCAGCAGCCAACCCTGGACTAGCGGGAGAAATGAGCAGTTCTTC

V gene: TRBV29-1
J gene: TRBJ1-2
clone size: .
D gene: TRBD1
CDR3 protein: CSVEHRGHTF
CDR3 DNA: TGCAGCGTTGAACACAGGGGTCACACCTTC

V gene: TRBV7-2
J gene: TRBJ1-2
clone size: few
D gene: .
CDR3 protein: CASSLAPGANYGYTF
CDR3 DNA: TGTGCCAGCAGCTTAGCGCCTGGAGCTAACTATGGCTACACCTTC

V gene: TRBV10-3
J gene: TRBJ2-6
clone size: once
D gene: .
CDR3 protein: CAISGSRPSGANVLTF
CDR3 DNA: TGTGCCATCAGTGGTTCGAGACCCTCTGGGGCCAACGTCCTGACTTTC

V gene: TRBV29-1
J gene: TRBJ1-5
clone size: few
D gene: TRBD1
CDR3 protein: CSVGQGGGQPQHF
CDR3 DNA: TGCAGCGTGGGACAGGGGGGAGGCCAGCCCCAGCATTTT

V gene: TRBV20-1
J gene: TRBJ2-1
clone size: .
D gene: .
CDR3 protein: CSAPNRDLFYSEQFF
CDR3 DNA: TGCAGTGCGCCGAACCGGGACCTATTCTACAGTGAGCAGTTCTTC

V gene: TRBV7-2
J gene: TRBJ2-1
clone size: .
D gene: .
CDR3 protein: CASSHVATLGVNEQFF
CDR3 DNA: TGTGCCAGCAGCCACGTAGCTACCTTAGGGGTCAATGAGCAGTTCTTC

V gene: TRBV19
J gene: TRBJ2-3
clone size: .
D gene: .
CDR3 protein: CASSISLGAGGDTQYF
CDR3 DNA: TGTGCCAGTAGTATCAGCCTAGGGGCGGGTGGAGATACGCAGTATTTT

V gene: TRBV20-1
J gene: TRBJ1-2
clone size: .
D gene: .
CDR3 protein: CSAKTPDGYTF
CDR3 DNA: TGCAGTGCTAAGACACCAGATGGCTACACCTTC

V gene: TRBV5-1
J gene: TRBJ2-7
clone size: once
D gene: TRBD2
CDR3 protein: CASRDTSGSDEQYF
CDR3 DNA: TGCGCCAGCAGGGATACTAGCGGGAGCGACGAGCAGTACTTC

V gene: TRBV7-2
J gene: TRBJ1-1
clone size: few
D gene: TRBD1
CDR3 protein: CASSLFAGGSGTEAFF
CDR3 DNA: TGTGCCAGCAGCTTATTTGCAGGGGGATCCGGCACTGAAGCTTTCTTT

V gene: TRBV6-6
J gene: TRBJ1-5
clone size: many
D gene: .
CDR3 protein: CASSPRGSPRGHQPQHF
CDR3 DNA: TGTGCCAGCAGCCCCAGAGGGTCCCCAAGGGGACATCAGCCCCAGCATTTT

V gene: TRBV10-3
J gene: TRBJ2-5
clone size: .
D gene: .
CDR3 protein: CAISAGRPGETQYF
CDR3 DNA: TGTGCCATCAGTGCGGGACGGCCCGGGGAGACCCAGTACTTC

V gene: TRBV7-9
J gene: TRBJ2-3
clone size: few
D gene: .
CDR3 protein: CASSPWALSSRTDTQYF
CDR3 DNA: TGTGCCAGCAGCCCCTGGGCGTTGTCCTCTCGCACAGATACGCAGTATTTT

V gene: TRBV20-1
J gene: TRBJ1-1
clone size: .
D gene: .
CDR3 protein: CSARGRLMNTEAFF
CDR3 DNA: TGCAGTGCTAGGGGACGGCTAATGAACACTGAAGCTTTCTTT

V gene: TRBV5-5
J gene: TRBJ1-4
clone size: few
D gene: .
CDR3 protein: CASSLDGSRTGKLFF
CDR3 DNA: TGTGCCAGCAGCTTGGACGGCTCGAGGACTGGAAAACTGTTTTTT

V gene: TRBV12-5
J gene: TRBJ2-7
clone size: .
D gene: TRBD2
CDR3 protein: CASGPPGTSFINEQYF
CDR3 DNA: TGTGCTAGTGGTCCCCCCGGGACTAGCTTTATCAATGAGCAGTACTTC

V gene: TRBV5-1
J gene: TRBJ2-1
clone size: few
D gene: .
CDR3 protein: CASKSGGRYNEQFF
CDR3 DNA: TGCGCCAGCAAATCCGGGGGGCGTTACAATGAGCAGTTCTTC

V gene: TRBV20-1
J gene: TRBJ2-3
clone size: .
D gene: .
CDR3 protein: CSAGPSKGTTDTQYF
CDR3 DNA: TGCAGTGCTGGTCCTAGCAAAGGGACCACAGATACGCAGTATTTT

V gene: TRBV11-3
J gene: TRBJ2-1
clone size: .
D gene: TRBD1
CDR3 protein: CASSFGGGQGANEQFF
CDR3 DNA: TGTGCCAGCAGCTTTGGGGGCGGGCAGGGGGCTAATGAGCAGTTCTTC